Listed below are T cell receptor beta chains from one sample, sequenced in a study of a mutant IDH1 vaccine in newly diagnosed glioma. Some clones are missing from TCRdb's copy, which holds only in-frame ones; the method was immunoSEQ multiplex PCR. The profile shows 60,000 to 100,000 clones, approximately 89% of them singletons. No cognate antigen is known for these TCRs. Sequenced material: PBMCs, taken from a glioma patient whose treatment included an IDH1 peptide vaccine. The receptors shown here come from a woman aged 50 to 60 with glioma. Each CDR3 is given with its conserved first and last residue. The D gene is left open where the match is weak. Clone size is given for some rows only: seen once, a few or many times, or a class if the clone is expanded.

size: NA; J: TRBJ1-1; V: TRBV9; D: NA; CDR3: CASSVVERDKAFF; DNA: TGTGCCAGCAGCGTAGTTGAAAGAGACAAAGCTTTCTTT
size: NA; J: TRBJ1-1; V: TRBV28; D: NA; CDR3: CASSLRGLSGSEAFF; DNA: TGTGCCAGCAGTTTAAGGGGGTTGAGTGGGTCTGAAGCTTTCTTT
size: once; J: TRBJ2-7; V: TRBV11-2; D: NA; CDR3: CASSLGGSYEQYF; DNA: TGTGCCAGCAGCTTAGGGGGGTCCTACGAGCAGTACTTC
size: NA; J: TRBJ1-5; V: TRBV19; D: TRBD1; CDR3: CASSTPDWDSNSNRPQHF; DNA: TGTGCCAGTAGTACCCCGGACTGGGACAGTAATAGCAATCGGCCCCAGCATTTT
size: once; J: TRBJ2-7; V: TRBV5-6; D: NA; CDR3: CASSLLVGQGMIAYEQYF; DNA: TGTGCCAGCAGCTTGTTGGTAGGTCAGGGGATGATCGCCTACGAGCAGTACTTC
size: NA; J: TRBJ1-2; V: TRBV28; D: NA; CDR3: CASTLGGIYGYTF; DNA: TGTGCCAGCACCCTGGGCGGTATCTATGGCTACACCTTC
size: NA; J: TRBJ2-7; V: TRBV28; D: TRBD1; CDR3: CASSFLPDRASYEQYF; DNA: TGTGCCAGCAGTTTTCTACCCGACAGGGCCTCCTACGAGCAGTACTTC
size: NA; J: TRBJ1-2; V: TRBV28; D: TRBD1; CDR3: CASRAGTGGVVGYTF; DNA: TGTGCCAGCAGGGCCGGGACAGGGGGGGTCGTAGGCTACACCTTC
size: NA; J: TRBJ2-1; V: TRBV30; D: NA; CDR3: CAWSVRNEQFF; DNA: TGTGCCTGGAGTGTACGGAACGAGCAGTTCTTC
size: NA; J: TRBJ2-7; V: TRBV7-9; D: NA; CDR3: CASSPRFTNSYEQYF; DNA: TGTGCCAGCAGCCCAAGATTTACGAACTCCTACGAGCAGTACTTC
size: NA; J: TRBJ2-3; V: TRBV5-1; D: NA; CDR3: CASSLDPPRATDTQYF; DNA: TGCGCCAGCAGCTTAGATCCGCCACGGGCCACAGATACGCAGTATTTT
size: NA; J: TRBJ2-7; V: TRBV5-6; D: TRBD1; CDR3: CASSLAENRGSYEQYF; DNA: TGTGCCAGCAGCTTGGCCGAGAACAGGGGTAGCTACGAGCAGTACTTC
size: NA; J: TRBJ2-5; V: TRBV11-1; D: TRBD2; CDR3: CASSLGLAELVETQYF; DNA: TGTGCCAGCAGCTTAGGACTAGCGGAGCTTGTGGAGACCCAGTACTTC
size: NA; J: TRBJ2-3; V: TRBV19; D: TRBD2; CDR3: CASTSSGSADTQYF; DNA: TGTGCCAGTACCTCTAGCGGGAGCGCAGATACGCAGTATTTT
size: NA; J: TRBJ2-2; V: TRBV6-5; D: NA; CDR3: CASSPHQGGTGELFF; DNA: TGTGCCAGCTCCCCTCACCAAGGAGGCACCGGGGAGCTGTTTTTT
size: NA; J: TRBJ1-5; V: TRBV6-5; D: NA; CDR3: CASSPLSRRTQHF; DNA: TGTGCCAGCAGCCCCCTAAGTAGGCGCACCCAGCATTTT
size: NA; J: TRBJ2-3; V: TRBV5-1; D: NA; CDR3: CASSLPGHTDTQYF; DNA: TGCGCCAGCAGCTTGCCGGGACACACAGATACGCAGTATTTT
size: NA; J: TRBJ2-3; V: TRBV11-2; D: NA; CDR3: CASSLVVTPKGTDTQYF; DNA: TGTGCCAGCAGCTTAGTTGTCACCCCCAAAGGAACAGATACGCAGTATTTT
size: NA; J: TRBJ2-1; V: TRBV5-4; D: TRBD1; CDR3: CASSDRRQGSSYNEQFF; DNA: TGTGCCAGCAGCGACCGACGACAGGGAAGCTCCTACAATGAGCAGTTCTTC
size: NA; J: TRBJ2-1; V: TRBV28; D: NA; CDR3: CASSTPGTPWDNEQFF; DNA: TGTGCCAGCAGTACGCCAGGTACCCCCTGGGACAATGAGCAGTTCTTC
size: NA; J: TRBJ2-1; V: TRBV2; D: TRBD2; CDR3: CASSRAGERNNEQFF; DNA: TGTGCCAGCAGTAGAGCGGGAGAAAGGAACAATGAGCAGTTCTTC
size: NA; J: TRBJ2-2; V: TRBV2; D: NA; CDR3: CATKKSRPNTGELFF; DNA: TGTGCCACCAAAAAATCACGGCCGAACACCGGGGAGCTGTTTTTT
size: once; J: TRBJ1-3; V: TRBV18; D: NA; CDR3: CASSPPTGSGNTIYF; DNA: TGTGCCAGCTCACCACCGACGGGTTCTGGAAACACCATATATTTT
size: NA; J: TRBJ2-1; V: TRBV23-1; D: TRBD2; CDR3: CASSQCSGGGYNEQFF; DNA: TGCGCCAGCAGTCAATGTAGTGGGGGGGGGTACAATGAGCAGTTCTTC
size: few; J: TRBJ2-1; V: TRBV21-1; D: NA; CDR3: CASSKVDSREQFF; DNA: TGTGCCAGCAGCAAAGTTGACAGTCGTGAGCAGTTCTTC
size: NA; J: TRBJ1-5; V: TRBV19; D: NA; CDR3: CASSSGSNQPQHF; DNA: TGTGCCAGTAGCTCGGGGAGCAATCAGCCCCAGCATTTT
size: NA; J: TRBJ2-7; V: TRBV9; D: TRBD1; CDR3: CASSVGGGRPYEQYF; DNA: TGTGCCAGCAGCGTAGGAGGGGGCCGCCCCTACGAGCAGTACTTC
size: NA; J: TRBJ2-5; V: TRBV5-1; D: NA; CDR3: CASSPGPGAGQETQYF; DNA: TGCGCCAGCAGCCCGGGCCCAGGGGCGGGGCAAGAGACCCAGTACTTC
size: NA; J: TRBJ1-5; V: TRBV7-8; D: NA; CDR3: CASSLASVDPNQPQHF; DNA: TGTGCCAGCAGCTTAGCGTCCGTGGACCCCAATCAGCCCCAGCATTTT
size: few; J: TRBJ2-7; V: TRBV6-1; D: TRBD2; CDR3: CASSEAWGGSYEQYF; DNA: TGTGCCAGCAGTGAAGCGTGGGGGGGCTCCTACGAGCAGTACTTC
size: NA; J: TRBJ1-4; V: TRBV28; D: NA; CDR3: CASSFGFMSREDEKLFF; DNA: TGTGCCAGCAGTTTTGGGTTTATGTCCAGGGAGGATGAAAAACTGTTTTTT
size: NA; J: TRBJ2-7; V: TRBV27; D: NA; CDR3: CASSPSYGDRSYEQYF; DNA: TGTGCCAGCAGTCCCTCGTACGGGGATAGGTCCTACGAGCAGTACTTC
size: NA; J: TRBJ1-2; V: TRBV28; D: TRBD1; CDR3: CASSSGQGANGYTF; DNA: TGTGCCAGCAGTTCGGGACAGGGGGCGAATGGCTACACCTTC
size: NA; J: TRBJ1-5; V: TRBV6-5; D: NA; CDR3: CASSYNRDDQPQHF; DNA: TGTGCCAGCAGTTACAACAGGGATGATCAGCCCCAGCATTTT
size: NA; J: TRBJ2-5; V: TRBV5-1; D: NA; CDR3: CASSLAQKGETQYF; DNA: TGCGCCAGCAGCTTGGCTCAGAAGGGGGAGACCCAGTACTTC
size: NA; J: TRBJ1-1; V: TRBV9; D: NA; CDR3: CASSVRPGPVEMNTEAFF; DNA: TGTGCCAGCAGCGTAAGGCCCGGACCAGTTGAGATGAACACTGAAGCTTTCTTT
size: NA; J: TRBJ1-2; V: TRBV7-9; D: TRBD1; CDR3: CASHSGGGDGYTF; DNA: TGTGCCAGCCACTCAGGGGGCGGTGATGGCTACACCTTC